These 15 T cell receptor beta chains originate from one sample sequenced in a study of blood T cell repertoires in COVID-19. Profiling relied on immunoSEQ multiplex PCR, and the TCRdb table lists in-frame clones only, not all of them. The sample carries roughly 150,000 clones, over 70% recorded once. The specimen sequenced was PBMCs or T cells enriched from blood (not recorded which). Receptors originate from a woman aged 55-70 years who had recovered from COVID-19.

The chain recombines TRBV21-1 with TRBJ2-3; TRBD2, the table's D call, lacks a check against the DNA. TRBV21-1 is shown as a pseudogene. The CDR3 length is 17 residues. The CDR3 nucleotides read TGTGCCAGCAGCAAAGACCGACTAGCGGGGGGTGGTTGGACGCAGTATTTT. It yields the protein CASSKDRLAGGGWTQYF.

The chain has TRBV12-3 or TRBV12-4 and TRBJ1-2; TRBD1 matches 8 bases. This CDR3 spans 12 amino acids. V lost 6 bases and J lost 8; bases outside the gene matches: 5. DNA for the CDR3: TGTGCCAGCAGCGGGACAGGAGACGGCTACACCTTC. This gives the protein CASSGTGDGYTF.

J is TRBJ2-3 and V is TRBV5-1, with D maybe TRBD1 (6 bases). The CDR3 has 15 residues. CDR1 SGHRS and CDR2 YFSETQ come from the germline V gene. V dropped 4 bases and J dropped 2 bases, with 14 bases sitting between them. CDR3 protein: CASSPSWGPTDTQYF. CDR3 DNA sequence: TGCGCCAGCAGCCCCTCCTGGGGGCCCACAGATACGCAGTATTTT.

This rearrangement joins TRBV4-1 to TRBJ2-2; maybe TRBD2 (5 bases). Germline CDR1 and CDR2: MGHRA and YSYEKL. V gave up 1 base and J gave up 6 bases, with 6 bases separating them. The length of the CDR3 is 13 residues. CDR3 protein: CASSQVRAGELFF. DNA for the CDR3: TGCGCCAGCAGCCAAGTGAGGGCCGGGGAGCTGTTTTTT.

V is TRBV6-4 and J is TRBJ2-1, with TRBD2 matching 7 bases. The CDR3 covers 15 residues. The V gene's germline CDR1 is MRHNA and CDR2 SNTAGT. V was clipped by 1 base and J by 5 bases; unmatched bases: 5. The CDR3 loop reads CASSDWAGEHNEQFF. DNA for the CDR3: TGTGCCAGCAGTGACTGGGCGGGGGAGCACAATGAGCAGTTCTTC.

The chain joins TRBV19 to TRBJ1-1; D might be TRBD1 (5 bases). CDR1 is LNHDA, CDR2 SQIVND, per germline (reference sequence). This CDR3 comprises 15 residues. The V gene lost 5 bases and the J gene lost 5 bases, with 18 bases spanning the gap. The CDR3 here is CASSGREGARTEAFF. In DNA, the CDR3 is TGTGCCAGTAGTGGGCGGGAAGGGGCGCGGACTGAAGCTTTCTTT. The full variable domain, its missing parts supplied by reference TRBV19 and TRBJ1-1, is DGGITQSPKYLFRKEGQNVTLSCEQNLNHDAMYWYRQDPGQGLRLIYYSQIVNDFQKGDIAEGYSVSREKKESFPLTVTSAQKNPTAFYLCASSGREGARTEAFFGQGTRLTVV.

Here the CDR3 reads CASSLARRTEAFF. CDR3 DNA: TGTGCCAGCAGCTTAGCCAGGCGCACTGAAGCTTTCTTT. The J gene is TRBJ1-1, the V gene TRBV11-3, with unresolved D. Per the germline V gene, CDR1 is SGHNT and CDR2 is YENEEA. CDR3 size: 13 residues. V was cut by 1 base and J by 4 bases, with 7 bases left in between.

Turning to this clone: Other DNA variants within this sample encode the same CDR3. The V gene is TRBV18, the J gene TRBJ1-1; the D gene is possibly TRBD1 (5 bases). The CDR3 loop spans 13 amino acids. Germline V CDR1 and CDR2: KGHSH, LQKENI. V shed 2 bases and J shed 3 bases, with 7 bases lying between them. The CDR3 nucleotides read TGTGCCAGCTCACCAGGCAGGGACACTGAAGCTTTCTTT. Its translation is CASSPGRDTEAFF.

This chain uses TRBV7-2 with TRBJ1-1; the D is unclear. The germline gives CDR1 SGHTA, CDR2 FQGNSA. The CDR3 has 13 residues. Trimming stripped 1 base from V and 2 bases from J, with 5 bases between. The CDR3 reads CASSLDLNTEAFF. In nucleotides, the CDR3 is TGTGCCAGCAGCTTAGATCTAAACACTGAAGCTTTCTTT. Full variable domain (missing parts from reference TRBV7-2 and TRBJ1-1): GAGVSQSPSNKVTEKGKDVELRCDPISGHTALYWYRQSLGQGLEFLIYFQGNSAPDKSGLPSDRFSAERTGGSVSTLTIQRTQQEDSAVYLCASSLDLNTEAFFGQGTRLTVV.

The rearrangement joins TRBV19 to TRBJ2-5; tentative D call: TRBD2 (7 bases). The CDR3 has 15 amino acids. V shed 7 bases and J shed 4 bases, with 19 bases lying between them. Germline CDR1 reads LNHDA; CDR2 reads SQIVND (reference sequence). This CDR3 reads CASKGRGPKGETQYF. CDR3 in DNA: TGTGCCAGTAAGGGGCGGGGGCCCAAAGGAGAGACCCAGTACTTC. Based on the CDR3 plus reference TRBV19 and TRBJ2-5, the full variable domain is DGGITQSPKYLFRKEGQNVTLSCEQNLNHDAMYWYRQDPGQGLRLIYYSQIVNDFQKGDIAEGYSVSREKKESFPLTVTSAQKNPTAFYLCASKGRGPKGETQYFGPGTRLLVL.

The chain carries TRBV12-3 or TRBV12-4 and TRBJ2-7, with D possibly TRBD2 on 5 matching bases. V lost 4 bases and J lost 1, with 8 bases in between. This CDR3 is built from 13 residues. The CDR3 region has the DNA TGTGCCAGCAGTTCTCGAGGGTCCTACGAGCAGTACTTC. This codes for CASSSRGSYEQYF.

The V gene is TRBV24-1, the J gene TRBJ2-1; D ambiguous. The germline CDR1 and CDR2 sequences are KGHDR and SFDVKD. Trimming took 0 bases from V and 5 from J, leaving 7 bases between them. CDR3 length: 14 residues. The CDR3 reads CATSDLYQNNEQFF. The CDR3 coding sequence is TGTGCCACCAGTGATTTGTATCAGAACAATGAGCAGTTCTTC.

The CDR3 bases are TGTGCCAGTAGTAAGGGACAAGTTAACACCGGGGAGCTGTTTTTT. It yields the protein CASSKGQVNTGELFF. V usage is TRBV19 and J usage is TRBJ2-2; possibly TRBD1 for D (6 bases). Trimming took 4 bases from V and 2 from J, leaving 11 bases between them. The germline CDR1 and CDR2 sequences are LNHDA and SQIVND (reference sequence). CDR3 length equals 15 residues.

The V gene is TRBV27, the J gene TRBJ1-5, with TRBD1 identical over 8 bases. The CDR3 has 14 residues. V lost 6 bases, J lost 5 bases, and 6 bases stayed unmatched. Germline CDR1 reads MNHEY; CDR2 reads SMNVEV (reference sequence). CDR3 sequence reads: CASRRDRSYQPQHF. The CDR3 DNA reads as TGTGCCAGCAGGAGGGACAGGTCGTATCAGCCCCAGCATTTT.

The chain links TRBV19 to TRBJ2-5, with TRBD1 as a possible D gene (5 bases). V shed 1 base and J shed 2 bases, with 8 bases lying between them. The CDR3 runs 14 residues. The germline V gene has CDR1 LNHDA and CDR2 SQIVND (reference sequence). CDR3 sequence reads: CASSIGAGQETQYF. CDR3 in DNA: TGTGCCAGTAGTATAGGGGCAGGGCAAGAGACCCAGTACTTC.